This T cell receptor (beta chain) originates from a study of Ad26.COV2.S vaccination and SARS-CoV-2 variants (dated by TCRdb to 2020 to 2022). About the investigation overall: Donors in the vaccine arm were drawn from COV1001, a multicentre, randomized, double-blind, placebo-controlled phase I-IIa trial testing Ad26.COV2.S in healthy adults. Ad26.COV2.S was administered intramuscularly at a dose of 5x10^10 or 1x10^11 viral particles, either as one shot or as two shots given 56 days apart. Sequencing of the TCRbeta repertoire served to evaluate the specificity and breadth of SARS-CoV-2-reactive T cell receptors following Ad26.COV2.S vaccination. A total of 32 samples were included in the TCR-sequenced set, comprising roughly 19 Ad26.COV2.S vaccine recipients, 5 placebo recipients and 8 SARS-CoV-2 convalescent individuals. Trial participants were randomized into five groups of five: low-dose or high-dose Ad26.COV2.S given once or twice, or placebo on both occasions. Investigators remained blinded to trial group allocation during experiments and outcome assessment. Results and caveats for the whole study, not just this receptor: It was noted by the authors that total T cell responses may have been underestimated by the TCR breadth and depth analyses. The study was not powered to compare responses between vaccine doses or regimens. Spike-specific TCR breadth was higher in Ad26.COV2.S recipients than in placebo recipients (P = 0.0014). Comparable non-spike TCR breadth was observed between vaccine and placebo recipients, consistent with only spike being contained in the vaccine. After vaccination, substantial breadth of spike-specific CD8+ and CD4+ T cell responses was reported.

The sample's treatment or condition, from its label and the paper: over 15 received Ad26.COV2.S at low or high dose, single or two shots; 5 received placebo; per-sample allocation not given. For vaccine and placebo recipients, repertoires were sequenced using samples collected on day 63 after the first injection. Between 29 July and 7 August 2020, Cohort 1b enrolled some 25 adults aged 18-55 years at one site in Boston, USA. As a vaccine, Ad26.COV2.S was a replication-incompetent adenovirus type 26 vector that expressed a prefusion-stabilized SARS-CoV-2 spike protein derived from the original Wuhan strain. From the cysteine up to the phenylalanine, the CDR3 has a length of 17 residues. The DNA shown is the 51-base CDR3, in frame from base 1. CDR1 and CDR2, per the germline V gene, are MGHRA and YSYEKL. V and J are truncated by 0 bases and 5 bases respectively, leaving an intervening sequence of 16 bases.

TCRbeta CDR3 regions were sequenced with the immunoSEQ Assay. After extraction, genomic DNA underwent amplification by bias-controlled multiplex PCR, followed by high-throughput sequencing. From the authors' description of their analysis: To quantify the absolute abundance of each unique TCRbeta CDR3 region, sequences were collapsed and filtered. Usable DNA was measured by amplifying reference genes present in all nucleated cells, and TCRbeta template counts were normalized to that usable DNA to estimate T cell fraction. Repertoire TCRs were annotated as SARS-CoV-2-specific by exact matching of V gene, CDR3 amino acid sequence and J gene to a known reactive TCR set. The reference SARS-CoV-2 TCR set was derived from MIRA and filtered for enrichment in COVID-19-positive ImmuneCODE repertoires, a step that removed public or cross-reactive TCRs. Using the MIRA antigens, annotated TCRs were further analysed by specific ORF or by position within an ORF. Depth was the summed frequency of annotated unique rearrangements, while breadth was defined as annotated unique rearrangements over total unique productive rearrangements. TCR breadth was compared between groups using two-sided Wilcoxon rank-sum tests. The immuneACCESS repertoire file appears here via TCRdb, limited to in-frame rearrangements. These files lack a portion of the clones; in checked studies, under half of the deficit traces to unresolved V genes, and the cause of the others is not known. Clone size and the V and J calls come from that table; the DNA yielded D and trimming. This sample lists about 400,000 clones; over 75% were detected once. In total, the top ten clones hold around 1.8% of the sample.

This clone was seen a single time. Its antigen remains unidentified. Per-base qualities were not stored, and no clone one base away is much larger. This TCR came from a person aged 18-65 years who received the Ad26.COV2.S COVID-19 vaccine or a placebo. The chain was built from TRBV4-1 and TRBJ2-2, with the D assignment possibly TRBD1 or TRBD2, given 5 matching bases for each. Specimen: peripheral blood, collected in a trial of Ad26.COV2.S vaccine versus placebo. The CDR3 region reads CASSQEGTQTWTGELFF. The DNA reads as follows: TGCGCCAGCAGCCAAGAAGGGACGCAGACATGGACCGGGGAGCTGTTTTTT.